This is a list of T cell receptor beta chains from one sample in a study of cytomegalovirus exposure and HLA in healthy donors. Using immunoSEQ multiplex PCR, the repertoire was profiled, and TCRdb retains in-frame clones only, with some absent. The data show fewer than 200,000 clones, with about 89% seen just once and 3% held by the top ten. Input material: PBMCs. The receptors come from a woman under 30 in good health and CMV-seropositive. Both conserved end residues are trimmed from each CDR3.

v_call	j_call	cdr3_aa
TRBV27	TRBJ1-2	ASSLLPTGESGGYT
TRBV27	TRBJ2-7	ASSRLTSGSGMMSEQY
TRBV12-5	TRBJ2-7	ASGLSGLGVEQY
TRBV1	TRBJ2-7	TSSQSSGRVPYEQY
TRBV4-2	TRBJ1-1	ASSQDRRGPEAF
TRBV2	TRBJ2-5	ASSERPGDQETQY
TRBV6-5	TRBJ1-1	ASSYSGGGTEAF
TRBV10-3	TRBJ2-1	AIRRTGTKDYNEQF
TRBV10-2	TRBJ2-2	ASQQGGELF
TRBV19	TRBJ1-5	ASSIEGVADQPQH
TRBV18	TRBJ2-5	ASFPGIGETQY
TRBV2	TRBJ2-7	ASSDPGTRFYEQY
TRBV9	TRBJ1-2	ASSGGHARLGGYT
TRBV19	TRBJ1-2	ASIGRARAGGYT
TRBV4-1	TRBJ1-1	ASSREVGGNTEAF
TRBV27	TRBJ1-4	ASSFTGGEKLF
TRBV19	TRBJ1-2	ATQEEVGYGYT
TRBV28	TRBJ2-2	ASSFYGSAGTGELF
TRBV11-3	TRBJ2-7	ASSQGHPSYEQY
TRBV21-1	TRBJ2-7	ASSKGRRTSGRKGAVYEQY
TRBV4-1	TRBJ2-3	ASSQDAGVGDTQY
TRBV18	TRBJ1-3	ASSPPRTALY
TRBV6-1	TRBJ1-5	ASSVNRGRGGYGQPQH
TRBV15	TRBJ2-3	ATSTTGSTDTQY
TRBV19	TRBJ1-6	ASSIVAGYNSPLH
TRBV6-1	TRBJ2-7	ASSLDSRFSYEQY
TRBV6-6	TRBJ1-1	ASSYPGTPGGAF
TRBV29-1	TRBJ1-5	SAWTGGAGQPQH
TRBV27	TRBJ2-7	ASSLSRGVYEQY
TRBV4-3	TRBJ2-1	ASSQVGLAGEREQF
TRBV9	TRBJ2-7	ASSATSGRAQVRDEQY
TRBV5-1	TRBJ2-3	ASSRSGGARDTQY
TRBV19	TRBJ1-2	ASRLGGLRSNYGYT
TRBV28	TRBJ2-1	ASSATSGRYNEQF
TRBV19	TRBJ2-3	ASRTSGVDTDTQY
TRBV7-2	TRBJ2-1	ASSAHRGASEQF
TRBV7-2	TRBJ1-5	ASSLGYGNQPQH
TRBV6-5	TRBJ2-7	ASSYAGTPSYEQY
TRBV6-6	TRBJ2-1	ASSYSVGGEQF
TRBV6-5	TRBJ2-7	ASSYSGRSDYEQY
TRBV7-9	TRBJ1-6	ASGPTNGFSPLH
TRBV6-4	TRBJ1-5	ASSDRTGYLGDQPQH
TRBV7-7	TRBJ2-5	ASSLGGTRETQY
TRBV5-4	TRBJ2-4	ASSLATGAKNIQY